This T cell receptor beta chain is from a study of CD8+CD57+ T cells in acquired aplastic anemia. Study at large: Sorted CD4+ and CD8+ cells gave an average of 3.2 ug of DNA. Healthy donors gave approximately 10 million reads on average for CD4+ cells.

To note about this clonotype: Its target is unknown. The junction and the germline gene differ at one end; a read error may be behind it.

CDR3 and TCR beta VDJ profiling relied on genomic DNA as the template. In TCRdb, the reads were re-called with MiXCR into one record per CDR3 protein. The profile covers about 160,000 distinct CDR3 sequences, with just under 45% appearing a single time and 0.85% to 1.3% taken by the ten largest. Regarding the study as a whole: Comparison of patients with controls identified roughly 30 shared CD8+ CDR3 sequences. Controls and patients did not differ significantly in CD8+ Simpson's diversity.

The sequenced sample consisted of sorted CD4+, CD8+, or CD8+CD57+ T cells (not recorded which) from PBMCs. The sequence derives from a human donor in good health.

The chain's CDR3 is CASLGDYNPPLHF. The CDR3, as DNA: TGTGCCAGCTTAGGAGATTATAATCCACCCCTCCACTTT. This chain uses TRBV2 with TRBJ1-6; D unresolved. Germline V gene lookup returns CDR1 SNHLY and CDR2 FYNNEI. CDR3 size: 13 residues.